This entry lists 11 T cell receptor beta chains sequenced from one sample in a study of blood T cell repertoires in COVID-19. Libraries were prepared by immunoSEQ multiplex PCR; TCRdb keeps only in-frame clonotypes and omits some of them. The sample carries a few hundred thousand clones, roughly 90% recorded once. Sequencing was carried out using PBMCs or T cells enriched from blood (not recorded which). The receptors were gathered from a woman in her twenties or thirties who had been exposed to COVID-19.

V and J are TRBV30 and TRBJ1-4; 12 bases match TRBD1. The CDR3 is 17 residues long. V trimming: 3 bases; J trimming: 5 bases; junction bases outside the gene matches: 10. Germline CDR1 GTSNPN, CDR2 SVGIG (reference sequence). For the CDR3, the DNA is TGTGCCTGGAGCATCGGGACAGGGGGCCTTTCGAATGAAAAACTGTTTTTT. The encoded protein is CAWSIGTGGLSNEKLFF.

The DNA for the CDR3 is TGTGCCAGTAGTACGGGGGATCGGGAGACCCAGTACTTC. Translating gives CASSTGDRETQYF. This rearrangement joins TRBV19 to TRBJ2-5; a possible D gene is TRBD2 (6 bases). CDR3 length: 13 amino acids. Trimming pared 4 bases from V and 5 bases from J, leaving 11 bases between. Germline values: CDR1 LNHDA, CDR2 SQIVND (reference sequence).

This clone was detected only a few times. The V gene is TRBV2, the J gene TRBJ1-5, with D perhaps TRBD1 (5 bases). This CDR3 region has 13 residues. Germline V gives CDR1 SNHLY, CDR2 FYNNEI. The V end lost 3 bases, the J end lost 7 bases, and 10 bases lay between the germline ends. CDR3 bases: TGTGCCAGCAGTGATTCAGGGAGGCAGCCCCAGCATTTT. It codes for CASSDSGRQPQHF.

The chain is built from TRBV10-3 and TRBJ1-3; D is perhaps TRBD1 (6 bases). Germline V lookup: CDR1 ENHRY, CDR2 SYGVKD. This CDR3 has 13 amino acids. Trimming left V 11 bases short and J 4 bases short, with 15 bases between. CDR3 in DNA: TGTGCCGCGTCACAGGGAGGGGGAAACACCATATATTTT. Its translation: CAASQGGGNTIYF.

The CDR3 loop reads CASSLQEPSTDTQYF. CDR3 coding DNA: TGCGCCAGCAGCTTACAGGAGCCAAGCACAGATACGCAGTATTTT. V and J are TRBV5-1 and TRBJ2-3, with D possibly TRBD1 on 5 matching bases. Germline CDR1 is SGHRS and CDR2 is YFSETQ. Trimming shortened V by 2 bases and J by 0 bases, and 10 bases separated the two germline ends. The CDR3 has 15 residues.

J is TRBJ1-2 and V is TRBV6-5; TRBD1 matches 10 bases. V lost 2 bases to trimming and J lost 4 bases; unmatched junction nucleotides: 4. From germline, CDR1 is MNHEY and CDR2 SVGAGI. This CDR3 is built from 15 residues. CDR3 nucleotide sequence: TGTGCCAGCAGTTACCACCGGACAGGGGGCTATGGCTACACCTTC. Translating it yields CASSYHRTGGYGYTF.

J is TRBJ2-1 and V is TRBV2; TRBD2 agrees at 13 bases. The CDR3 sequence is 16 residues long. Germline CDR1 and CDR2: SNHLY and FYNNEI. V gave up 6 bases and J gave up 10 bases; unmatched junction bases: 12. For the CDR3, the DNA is TGTGCCAGCAGGAACATGGGACTAGCGGGGACCGGCGAGCAGTTCTTC. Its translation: CASRNMGLAGTGEQFF.

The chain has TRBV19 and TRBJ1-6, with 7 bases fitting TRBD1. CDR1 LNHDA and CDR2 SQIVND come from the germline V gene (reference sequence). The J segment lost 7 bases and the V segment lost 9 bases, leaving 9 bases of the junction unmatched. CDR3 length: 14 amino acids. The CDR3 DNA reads TGTGCCAGCAGAATCCGGGACAGAAATTCACCCCTCCACTTT. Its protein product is CASRIRDRNSPLHF.

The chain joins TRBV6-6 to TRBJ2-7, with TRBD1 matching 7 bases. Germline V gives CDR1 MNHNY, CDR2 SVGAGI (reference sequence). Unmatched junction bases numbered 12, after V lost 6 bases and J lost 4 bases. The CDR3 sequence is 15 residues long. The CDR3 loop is CASRDAGTASYEQYF. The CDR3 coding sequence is TGTGCCAGCAGAGACGCCGGGACAGCCTCTTACGAGCAGTACTTC.

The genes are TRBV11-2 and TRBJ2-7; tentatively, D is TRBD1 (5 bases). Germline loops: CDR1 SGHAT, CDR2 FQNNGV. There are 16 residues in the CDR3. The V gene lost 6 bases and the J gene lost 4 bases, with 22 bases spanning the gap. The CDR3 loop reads CASSKPTGPPFYEQYF. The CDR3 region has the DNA TGTGCCAGCAGTAAGCCTACAGGTCCTCCCTTTTACGAGCAGTACTTC. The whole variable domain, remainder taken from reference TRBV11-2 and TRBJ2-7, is EAGVAQSPRYKIIEKRQSVAFWCNPISGHATLYWYQQILGQGPKLLIQFQNNGVVDDSQLPKDRFSAERLKGVDSTLKIQPAKLEDSAVYLCASSKPTGPPFYEQYFGPGTRLTVT.

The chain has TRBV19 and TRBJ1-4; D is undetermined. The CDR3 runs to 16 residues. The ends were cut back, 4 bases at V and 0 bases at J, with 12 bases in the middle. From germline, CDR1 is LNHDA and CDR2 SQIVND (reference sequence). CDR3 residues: CASSKTALATNEKLFF. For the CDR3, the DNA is TGTGCCAGTAGTAAAACAGCACTCGCAACTAATGAAAAACTGTTTTTT. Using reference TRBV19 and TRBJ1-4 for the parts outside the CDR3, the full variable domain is DGGITQSPKYLFRKEGQNVTLSCEQNLNHDAMYWYRQDPGQGLRLIYYSQIVNDFQKGDIAEGYSVSREKKESFPLTVTSAQKNPTAFYLCASSKTALATNEKLFFGSGTQLSVL.